Each of the 29 T cell receptor beta chains below was sequenced from the same sample in a study of response to subunit inactivated influenza vaccine. TCRdb used MiXCR to reprocess the RT-PCR reads, holding one entry per CDR3 protein. The profile shows over 300,000 distinct CDR3 sequences, roughly a fifth of them singletons. The specimen comprised PBMCs from blood, sampled less than 22 months after vaccination. The source is a man aged 45-69 years who received an inactivated influenza vaccine.

This chain uses TRBV7-2 with TRBJ1-1; weak D call: TRBD1 (5 bases). CDR1 and CDR2 from the germline V gene are SGHTA and FQGNSA. V was shortened by 4 bases and J by 0 bases, with 12 bases between the two germline ends. The CDR3 contains 15 residues. The CDR3 DNA reads TGTGCCAGCAGCTATCAGACAGCCATGAACACTGAAGCTTTCTTT. This codes for CASSYQTAMNTEAFF.

The chain combines TRBV7-3 with TRBJ2-5; no clear D. With 3 bases removed from V and 2 bases from J, the gap between germline ends came to 7 bases. Germline V gene lookup returns CDR1 SGHTA and CDR2 FQGTGA. The CDR3 covers 13 residues. The chain's CDR3 is CASSFTIQETQYF. DNA for the CDR3: TGTGCCAGCAGCTTTACGATACAAGAGACCCAGTACTTC.

The V gene is TRBV19, the J gene TRBJ1-1; D is ambiguous. The germline CDR1 and CDR2 sequences are LNHDA and SQIVND (reference sequence). This CDR3 spans 13 amino acids. Trimming took 3 bases from V and 3 from J, leaving 8 bases between them. The CDR3 protein is CASSMASDTEAFF. The CDR3, as DNA: TGTGCCAGTAGTATGGCCTCGGACACTGAAGCTTTCTTT.

There are a few counts of this clonotype. The gene calls are TRBV20-1 and TRBJ1-1, with TRBD1 matching 10 bases. Per germline, CDR1 DFQATT and CDR2 SNEGSKA (reference sequence). Germline trimming cut 1 base from V and 5 bases from J; bases unmatched to any gene: 4. This CDR3 is 14 amino acids long. CDR3 sequence: CSARVDRGGTEAFF. Here the CDR3 DNA reads TGCAGTGCTAGAGTGGACAGGGGGGGGACTGAAGCTTTCTTT.

The V call is TRBV28, the J call TRBJ1-2, with unresolved D. V lost 3 bases and J 4 bases, leaving 6 bases between the germline ends. CDR3 length: 12 amino acids. The germline V gene encodes CDR1 MDHEN and CDR2 SYDVKM. The CDR3 protein is CASSFKGYGYTF. The CDR3 DNA sequence: TGTGCCAGCAGTTTTAAGGGCTATGGCTACACCTTC.

V and J are TRBV20-1 and TRBJ2-3, with TRBD2 matching over 10 bases. Looked up from germline, CDR1 is DFQATT and CDR2 is SNEGSKA (reference sequence). Trimming removed 5 bases from V and 6 bases from J; junction bases left unmatched: 14. This CDR3 spans 16 amino acids. The CDR3 reads CSAPTPSGGAYDTQYF. The CDR3 coding sequence is TGCAGTGCTCCTACCCCTAGCGGGGGTGCATATGATACGCAGTATTTT.

This clonotype was detected only once. The gene calls are TRBV29-1 and TRBJ1-5; 8 nucleotides match TRBD1. CDR3 length: 14 residues. Germline assignment: CDR1 SQVTM and CDR2 ANQGSEA. V gave up 4 bases and J gave up 1 base; unmatched junction bases: 3. For the CDR3, the DNA is TGCAGCGTTGGAGGACAGGGAAGCAATCAGCCCCAGCATTTT. This codes for CSVGGQGSNQPQHF.

A word on this clonotype: Germline is not matched at one junction end, which may reflect a read error. The chain is built from TRBV20-1 and TRBJ1-5; 7 positions agree with TRBD1. Looked up from germline, CDR1 is DFQATT and CDR2 is SNEGSKA (reference sequence). This CDR3 is 14 amino acids long. The DNA for the CDR3 is TGCAGTGCTAGAGGGGACAGCCGCAATCAGGCCCAGCATTTT. It translates to CSARGDSRNQAQHF.

The CDR3 sequence is CASRGGLSEELFF. As DNA, the CDR3 is TGTGCCAGCAGGGGGGGACTTTCGGAAGAGCTGTTTTTT. The chain has TRBV6-1 and TRBJ2-2; D might be TRBD2 (6 bases). Per germline, CDR1 MNHNS and CDR2 SASEGT. The V gene lost 6 bases and the J gene lost 11 bases, with 16 bases spanning the gap. The CDR3 runs to 13 residues.

This clonotype was observed a few times. The J gene is TRBJ1-2, the V gene TRBV12-3 or TRBV12-4; TRBD1 might be the D (6 bases). Trimming removed 3 bases at V and 5 bases at J, with 13 bases between. The CDR3 spans 14 residues. The CDR3 sequence is CASSFPPGDYGYTF. The CDR3 coding sequence is TGTGCCAGCAGTTTTCCGCCAGGGGATTATGGCTACACCTTC.

CDR3: CASSRPPVSGYTF. The CDR3 DNA follows: TGTGCCAGCAGTCGCCCTCCGGTGTCTGGCTACACCTTC. This chain links TRBV28 with TRBJ1-2; D is undetermined. This CDR3 comprises 13 residues. The germline V gene encodes CDR1 MDHEN and CDR2 SYDVKM. Deletions cut 5 bases from V and 7 bases from J, with 14 bases between.

The V and J genes are TRBV5-1 and TRBJ2-1; 11 nucleotides match TRBD2. V gave up 0 bases and J gave up 5 bases; unmatched junction bases: 7. Germline V gene sequence: CDR1 SGHRS, CDR2 YFSETQ. This CDR3 contains 17 residues. The DNA of the CDR3 is TGCGCCAGCAGCTTGGCTATACTAGCGGGAGTAAACAATGAGCAGTTCTTC. Its translation is CASSLAILAGVNNEQFF.

This clonotype has more than one count but fewer than ten. The chain joins TRBV5-1 to TRBJ2-5; D ambiguous. The V gene's germline CDR1 is SGHRS and CDR2 YFSETQ. The CDR3 runs 14 residues. V was shortened by 4 bases and J by 0 bases, with 10 bases between the two germline ends. The DNA for the CDR3 is TGCGCCAGCAGCCCCGGACGCAACCAAGAGACCCAGTACTTC. Protein product: CASSPGRNQETQYF. Variable domain in full (rest from reference TRBV5-1 and TRBJ2-5): KAGVTQTPRYLIKTRGQQVTLSCSPISGHRSVSWYQQTPGQGLQFLFEYFSETQRNKGNFPGRFSGRQFSNSRSEMNVSTLELGDSALYLCASSPGRNQETQYFGPGTRLLVL.

CDR3 in amino acids: CASSLRRGQETSDTQYF. In nucleotides, the CDR3 is TGTGCCAGCAGCCTGCGGCGGGGACAGGAGACATCAGATACGCAGTATTTT. The V gene is TRBV7-8, the J gene TRBJ2-3; 8 nucleotides match TRBD1. The CDR3 has 17 amino acids. Germline CDR1 is SGHVS and CDR2 is FQNEAQ. Trimming cost V 5 bases and J 4 bases; bases outside gene matches: 14.

J is TRBJ2-7 and V is TRBV10-3; no clear D gene. Germline CDR1 is ENHRY and CDR2 is SYGVKD. Trimming took off 7 bases at V and 0 bases at J, with 13 bases between the two ends. This CDR3 is built from 14 residues. CDR3 residues: CAITTAPSSYEQYF. CDR3 in DNA: TGTGCCATCACTACAGCTCCCAGCTCCTACGAGCAGTACTTC.

The sample holds a few counts of this clonotype. This chain links TRBV28 with TRBJ2-5, with 9 bases identical to TRBD1. Germline V gives CDR1 MDHEN, CDR2 SYDVKM. This CDR3 spans 15 amino acids. The trim removed 3 bases at V and 4 bases at J, leaving 6 bases unmatched. The CDR3 loop is CASSLPDRGRETQYF. CDR3 sequence (DNA): TGTGCCAGCAGTTTGCCGGACAGGGGTCGAGAGACCCAGTACTTC.

The chain has TRBV28 and TRBJ2-1; 7 bases agree with TRBD2. After removal of 10 bases from V and 5 bases from J, the junction contained 14 bases not matched to a gene. Germline CDR1 is MDHEN and CDR2 is SYDVKM. The CDR3 runs to 15 residues. Here the CDR3 reads CANSPVWAGDNEQFF. Here the CDR3 DNA reads TGTGCCAACAGCCCCGTCTGGGCGGGAGACAATGAGCAGTTCTTC. Drawing the rest from reference TRBV28 and TRBJ2-1, the complete variable domain is DVKVTQSSRYLVKRTGEKVFLECVQDMDHENMFWYRQDPGLGLRLIYFSYDVKMKEKGDIPEGYSVSREKKERFSLILESASTNQTSMYLCANSPVWAGDNEQFFGPGTRLTVL.

This clonotype was observed many times. The rearrangement uses TRBV29-1 and TRBJ1-2; maybe TRBD1 (5 bases). The CDR3 loop spans 13 amino acids. CDR1 and CDR2 (germline): SQVTM, ANQGSEA. The V gene lost 4 bases and the J gene lost 0 bases, with 9 bases spanning the gap. The CDR3 bases are TGCAGCGTTGGCACAGGACCTAACTATGGCTACACCTTC. Its translation: CSVGTGPNYGYTF.

The V gene is TRBV5-1, the J gene TRBJ1-1, with 8 nucleotides matching TRBD1. The CDR3 covers 16 residues. After removal of 4 bases from V and 0 bases from J, the junction contained 8 bases not matched to a gene. Germline V gene sequence: CDR1 SGHRS, CDR2 YFSETQ. The CDR3 is CASSRGTGTLNTEAFF. The CDR3 DNA reads TGCGCCAGCAGCCGGGGGACAGGTACCCTGAACACTGAAGCTTTCTTT.

This clonotype was found a few times. The chain uses TRBV29-1 and TRBJ2-7; D unresolved. V lost 3 bases, J lost 3 bases, and 12 bases lay in between. This CDR3 is built from 13 residues. Per the germline V gene, CDR1 is SQVTM and CDR2 is ANQGSEA. CDR3 amino acids: CSVEGPSGYEQYF. The CDR3 DNA follows: TGCAGCGTTGAGGGCCCTTCGGGCTACGAGCAGTACTTC.

This clonotype was seen many times. The chain recombines TRBV5-1 with TRBJ2-2, with no clear D. Germline assignment: CDR1 SGHRS and CDR2 YFSETQ. Trimming cost V 0 bases and J 3 bases, with 3 bases left between them. This CDR3 has 13 residues. Here the CDR3 reads CASSLGHTGELFF. CDR3 nucleotide sequence: TGCGCCAGCAGCTTGGGACACACCGGGGAGCTGTTTTTT.

This clonotype showed up just a few times. V and J are TRBV12-3 or TRBV12-4 and TRBJ2-7, with TRBD2 matching 11 bases. The CDR3 covers 14 residues. The trim removed 5 bases at V and 7 bases at J, leaving 7 bases unmatched. Here the CDR3 reads CASSNSGRAGEQYF. DNA of the CDR3: TGTGCCAGCAGTAATAGCGGGAGGGCCGGTGAGCAGTACTTC.

This clonotype was seen ten or more times. This sequence joins TRBV5-1 and TRBJ2-4; weak D call: TRBD1 (6 bases). The CDR3 contains 14 residues. Trimming removed 3 bases from V and 7 bases from J, with 14 bases in between. Germline V gene lookup returns CDR1 SGHRS and CDR2 YFSETQ. In DNA form, the CDR3 reads TGCGCCAGCAGCTCCGGACAGTCGAACAACATTCAGTACTTC. Amino acids: CASSSGQSNNIQYF.

The rearrangement links TRBV12-3 or TRBV12-4 to TRBJ2-4; TRBD2 matches 13 bases. This CDR3 region has 17 residues. Unmatched junction bases numbered 9, after V lost 3 bases and J lost 7 bases. The CDR3 DNA reads TGTGCCAGCAGTTTCCTGGGACTAGCGGGACCTGGGAACATTCAGTACTTC. Amino acids: CASSFLGLAGPGNIQYF.

The V and J genes are TRBV5-6 and TRBJ1-1; D is unclear. The ends were cut back, 2 bases at V and 0 bases at J, with 11 bases in the middle. Germline assignment: CDR1 SGHDT and CDR2 YYEEEE. The CDR3 sequence is 15 residues long. CDR3: CASSFRGQLNTEAFF. The DNA of the CDR3 is TGTGCCAGCAGCTTCAGAGGGCAATTGAACACTGAAGCTTTCTTT.

This clonotype was counted between two and nine times. The genes are TRBV20-1 and TRBJ2-5; no clear D. CDR1 is DFQATT, CDR2 SNEGSKA, per germline (reference sequence). The CDR3 has 13 residues. Between the trimmed V and J ends, which lost 3 bases and 1 base, there was a span of 9 bases. The CDR3, as DNA: TGCAGTGCTAGCTGGGTGTTCCAAGAGACCCAGTACTTC. Protein sequence: CSASWVFQETQYF.

This clonotype was detected many times. The rearrangement uses TRBV5-1 and TRBJ1-5; D not certain. The V gene's germline CDR1 is SGHRS and CDR2 YFSETQ. The CDR3 runs 13 residues. Trimming pared 4 bases from V and 3 bases from J, leaving 8 bases between. The CDR3 sequence: CASSTTYNQPQHF. The CDR3 nucleotides read TGCGCCAGCAGCACCACGTACAATCAGCCCCAGCATTTT. Supplemented by reference TRBV5-1 and TRBJ1-5, the full variable domain reads KAGVTQTPRYLIKTRGQQVTLSCSPISGHRSVSWYQQTPGQGLQFLFEYFSETQRNKGNFPGRFSGRQFSNSRSEMNVSTLELGDSALYLCASSTTYNQPQHFGDGTRLSIL.

This chain connects TRBV20-1 to TRBJ2-5; possible D gene TRBD1, 6 bases. The CDR3 runs 15 residues. V lost 6 bases, J lost 0 bases, and 17 bases lay in between. The germline CDR1 and CDR2 sequences are DFQATT and SNEGSKA (reference sequence). This chain's CDR3 is CSAYRDNDYQETQYF. CDR3 sequence (DNA): TGCAGTGCATACCGGGACAACGACTACCAAGAGACCCAGTACTTC.

The J gene is TRBJ2-2, the V gene TRBV11-3, with D possibly being TRBD1 or TRBD2 (5 bases each). The germline gives CDR1 SGHNT, CDR2 YENEEA. Deletions cut 3 bases from V and 6 bases from J, with 14 bases between. The CDR3 consists of 15 residues. CDR3 in amino acids: CASSLSPLGAGELFF. The CDR3 nucleotides read TGTGCCAGCAGCTTGTCCCCATTGGGGGCCGGGGAGCTGTTTTTT.